A selection of T cell receptor beta chains follows, all from one sample in a study of human T cells and chemical hapten exposure. TCRdb itself ran the RACE reads through MiXCR, one entry per CDR3 protein. The data show 150,000 to 200,000 distinct CDR3 sequences, 25% to 35% seen once. The specimen comprised whole blood, sampled in connection with sensitization to the hapten diphenylcyclopropenone (DPC). These receptors came from a woman younger than 45 with alopecia areata. Some clones in this sample may be carry-over from other donors' samples. Each CDR3 is given with its conserved first and last residue. Each record gives: V gene, D gene, CDR3 protein. D genes are given only for firm matches.

TRBV27 TRBD1 CASSTGDPYGYTF
TRBV29-1 TRBD2 CSATTSGRRSHNEQFF
TRBV29-1 TRBD1 CSVGGGHSTDTQYF
TRBV2 NA CASSEVELSGNSPLHF
TRBV7-8 NA CASSSGPVANTGELFF
TRBV28 TRBD2 CASSFTLVGRVAGELFF
TRBV5-1 NA CASTQDVSYNSPLHF
TRBV11-2 NA CASSPEKAQEQFF
TRBV5-1 TRBD1 CASSFGLGDSEAFF
TRBV20-1 NA CSVVASGEQYF
TRBV19 NA CASSMGGMRKTQYF
TRBV5-5 NA CASSLGQPYSNQPQHF
TRBV2 NA CASSEQGFADTQYF
TRBV6-2/TRBV6-3 NA CASRGGETGSYNERFF
TRBV4-3 NA CASSQDPQGLGEQFF
TRBV7-6 NA CASSLLGNPARETQYF
TRBV29-1 TRBD2 CSVRPGTSGRLKEQFF
TRBV4-1 NA CASSQDISGSGKNTQYF
TRBV12-3/TRBV12-4 NA CASSPTALEQYF
TRBV20-1 NA CSATSPIQGNTGELFF
TRBV9 NA CASSVQGGVTNEKLFF
TRBV28 NA CASRPQPYPEKLFF
TRBV28 NA CASSLAREDTEAFF
TRBV5-1 NA CASSSSLPGWAFF
TRBV24-1 NA CATSSVGQGDTQYF
TRBV20-1 NA CSATATTNKETQYF
TRBV10-3 TRBD2 CANARGGQETQYF
TRBV5-1 NA CVSSGNNYGYTF
TRBV4-3 NA CASSRAPNPSTDTQYF
TRBV28 TRBD1 CASSSPDTGVEGF